Listed below are T cell receptor beta chains from one sample, sequenced in a study of PD-1 blockade in classical Hodgkin lymphoma. Sequencing used immunoSEQ multiplex PCR; TCRdb keeps in-frame clones, though not all of them. The table has about 35,000 clones, approximately 92% seen once. The specimen comprised CD4+ T cells from blood, sampled at baseline. Source of these receptors: a human donor with classical Hodgkin lymphoma. CDR3s include the opening cysteine and the closing phenylalanine or tryptophan. The order of the fields is CDR3 protein, J gene, V gene.

cdr3_aa: CASSLVVSSGIDEQYF
j_call: TRBJ2-7
v_call: TRBV7-2

cdr3_aa: CASKEVLGNTIYF
j_call: TRBJ1-3
v_call: TRBV19

cdr3_aa: CASSSATSGPLYEQYF
j_call: TRBJ2-7
v_call: TRBV7-2

cdr3_aa: CASRPTANNEQFF
j_call: TRBJ2-1
v_call: TRBV11-2

cdr3_aa: CASSLTGGGPYEQYF
j_call: TRBJ2-7
v_call: TRBV7-9

cdr3_aa: CASSQVTGKTEAFF
j_call: TRBJ1-1
v_call: TRBV14

cdr3_aa: CASSGTANYGYTF
j_call: TRBJ1-2
v_call: TRBV27

cdr3_aa: CATRQALAKNIQYF
j_call: TRBJ2-4
v_call: TRBV28

cdr3_aa: CASSVTSGRDIQYF
j_call: TRBJ2-4
v_call: TRBV5-4

cdr3_aa: CASSSPGGGQYF
j_call: TRBJ2-7
v_call: TRBV9

cdr3_aa: CASTFLQGNTEAFF
j_call: TRBJ1-1
v_call: TRBV2

cdr3_aa: CASSEALVPRNGELFF
j_call: TRBJ2-2
v_call: TRBV6-1

cdr3_aa: CATRSRTGVPPGANVLTF
j_call: TRBJ2-6
v_call: TRBV15

cdr3_aa: CSVLGQGAGYGYTF
j_call: TRBJ1-2
v_call: TRBV29-1

cdr3_aa: CATSRNRDEAFF
j_call: TRBJ1-1
v_call: TRBV15

cdr3_aa: CASSSGQGNYEQYF
j_call: TRBJ2-7
v_call: TRBV5-1

cdr3_aa: CASSSTGYSYEQYF
j_call: TRBJ2-7
v_call: TRBV28

cdr3_aa: CASSSSPLQANEQFF
j_call: TRBJ2-1
v_call: TRBV7-2

cdr3_aa: CASSQEDRANEKLFF
j_call: TRBJ1-4
v_call: TRBV4-2

cdr3_aa: CASSPLEAGGTGGNTIYF
j_call: TRBJ1-3
v_call: TRBV18

cdr3_aa: CASSLIGVQETQYF
j_call: TRBJ2-5
v_call: TRBV5-1

cdr3_aa: CASSYGGRPPYNEQFF
j_call: TRBJ2-1
v_call: TRBV6-5

cdr3_aa: CASSPQTGSYGYTF
j_call: TRBJ1-2
v_call: TRBV7-2

cdr3_aa: CASSLAGGSGNTIYF
j_call: TRBJ1-3
v_call: TRBV5-1

cdr3_aa: CASSPFGQNEKLFF
j_call: TRBJ1-4
v_call: TRBV7-9

cdr3_aa: CASSEALLAANTGELFF
j_call: TRBJ2-2
v_call: TRBV6-1

cdr3_aa: CASGFSSTDTQYF
j_call: TRBJ2-3
v_call: TRBV10-1

cdr3_aa: CASSAMTGGVGEKLFF
j_call: TRBJ1-4
v_call: TRBV11-2

cdr3_aa: CASSSGPATNEKLFF
j_call: TRBJ1-4
v_call: TRBV5-1

cdr3_aa: CASSYWRTGKNTEAFF
j_call: TRBJ1-1
v_call: TRBV6-5

cdr3_aa: CASSTRGSSYNEQFF
j_call: TRBJ2-1
v_call: TRBV11-2

cdr3_aa: CASTAGANTGELFF
j_call: TRBJ2-2
v_call: TRBV19

cdr3_aa: CASRQGAGNTIYF
j_call: TRBJ1-3
v_call: TRBV28

cdr3_aa: CASSIGGQGYNEQFF
j_call: TRBJ2-1
v_call: TRBV9

cdr3_aa: CAWSGVADNQPQHF
j_call: TRBJ1-5
v_call: TRBV30

cdr3_aa: CASSSQGGAIRGYTF
j_call: TRBJ1-2
v_call: TRBV5-6

cdr3_aa: CASGGANTGELFF
j_call: TRBJ2-2
v_call: TRBV6-6

cdr3_aa: CASSFRRREETQYF
j_call: TRBJ2-5
v_call: TRBV5-6

cdr3_aa: CAWSVPGGAGNTIYF
j_call: TRBJ1-3
v_call: TRBV30

cdr3_aa: CASSYSSSEAFF
j_call: TRBJ1-1
v_call: TRBV6-5

cdr3_aa: CASGLAVTYEQYF
j_call: TRBJ2-7
v_call: TRBV5-1

cdr3_aa: CASSSGLAGGRQFF
j_call: TRBJ2-1
v_call: TRBV28

cdr3_aa: CASSLARPSSYNEQFF
j_call: TRBJ2-1
v_call: TRBV5-1

cdr3_aa: CASSLPSRVGTQYF
j_call: TRBJ2-3
v_call: TRBV28

cdr3_aa: CASSLALQETQYF
j_call: TRBJ2-5
v_call: TRBV5-4

cdr3_aa: CASRASGEANTGELFF
j_call: TRBJ2-2
v_call: TRBV6-6

cdr3_aa: CASSLDPSYGYTF
j_call: TRBJ1-2
v_call: TRBV27